Shown below are 14 T cell receptor beta chains from a single sample sequenced in a study of cytomegalovirus exposure and HLA in healthy donors. With 60 Vbeta and 13 Jbeta primers, the PCR was carried out. Clones were read by immunoSEQ multiplex PCR, and TCRdb kept only the in-frame ones, dropping some. The table records about 160,000 clones, 87% of them present only once. The sequencing input was PBMCs. The receptors stem from a woman aged 25 to 39 in good health and CMV-seronegative.

The J gene is TRBJ2-4, the V gene TRBV5-1; D might be TRBD2 (6 bases). With 0 bases removed from V and 1 base from J, the gap between germline ends came to 14 bases. The CDR3 contains 17 residues. Germline V gene lookup returns CDR1 SGHRS and CDR2 YFSETQ. CDR3 DNA: TGCGCCAGCAGCTTGGTGGTGACTAGTTCGGCCAAAAACATTCAGTACTTC. Translation: CASSLVVTSSAKNIQYF.

V gene TRBV9 combines with J gene TRBJ2-5; D is possibly TRBD2 (7 bases). There are 15 residues in the CDR3. Germline CDR1 is SGDLS and CDR2 is YYNGEE. V dropped 4 bases and J dropped 5 bases, with 18 bases sitting between them. The CDR3 protein is CASSFLGGGRETQYF. CDR3 nucleotides: TGTGCCAGCAGCTTCCTGGGGGGGGGCCGGGAGACCCAGTACTTC. Complete variable domain (other parts from reference TRBV9 and TRBJ2-5): DSGVTQTPKHLITATGQRVTLRCSPRSGDLSVYWYQQSLDQGLQFLIQYYNGEERAKGNILERFSAQQFPDLHSELNLSSLELGDSALYFCASSFLGGGRETQYFGPGTRLLVL.

The chain joins TRBV18 to TRBJ2-5, with unresolved D. This CDR3 region has 12 residues. Looked up from germline, CDR1 is KGHSH and CDR2 is LQKENI. Deletions cut 6 bases from V and 0 bases from J, with 5 bases between. The CDR3 nucleotides are TGTGCCAGCTCCATGTACCAAGAGACCCAGTACTTC. Its translation is CASSMYQETQYF.

The chain recombines TRBV2 with TRBJ2-1; 11 bases are shared with TRBD2. The length of the CDR3 is 15 residues. V was clipped by 6 bases and J by 4 bases; unmatched bases: 5. CDR1 is SNHLY and CDR2 is FYNNEI in the germline V gene. The CDR3 loop is CASRRTSGSYNEQFF. Written as DNA, the CDR3 is TGTGCCAGCAGGAGGACTAGCGGGTCTTACAATGAGCAGTTCTTC.

CDR3 sequence reads: CASSQDSSGGGTGELFF. The CDR3 DNA is TGCGCCAGCAGCCAAGATAGCAGCGGGGGAGGAACCGGGGAGCTGTTTTTT. The chain carries TRBV4-3 and TRBJ2-2; 8 nucleotides line up with TRBD2. Germline V lookup: CDR1 LGHNA, CDR2 YSLEER. CDR3 size: 17 residues. Trimming cost V 0 bases and J 5 bases; bases outside gene matches: 8.

V gene TRBV4-1 combines with J gene TRBJ2-7; 7 nucleotides agree with TRBD1. This CDR3 is built from 14 residues. The J segment lost 1 base and the V segment lost 1 base, leaving 1 base of the junction unmatched. In germline, CDR1 is MGHRA, CDR2 YSYEKL. CDR3 residues: CASSQGQGSYEQYF. CDR3 in DNA: TGCGCCAGCAGCCAAGGACAGGGTTCCTACGAGCAGTACTTC.

The chain recombines TRBV7-2 with TRBJ2-5; 7 nucleotides match TRBD1. This CDR3 has 15 amino acids. V was pared by 5 bases and J by 5 bases, with 11 bases of the junction left unmatched. CDR1 is SGHTA, CDR2 FQGNSA, per germline. Written as DNA, the CDR3 is TGTGCCAGCAGCGAAGGGGGCCAGTTAAGCGAGACCCAGTACTTC. It codes for CASSEGGQLSETQYF.

The gene calls are TRBV10-2 and TRBJ2-2, with D possibly being TRBD2 (6 bases). The CDR3 length is 15 residues. From germline, CDR1 is WSHSY and CDR2 SAAADI. Trimming cost V 7 bases and J 4 bases, with 16 bases left between them. As DNA, the CDR3 is TGCGCCAGCACTGGAGGGATCCTGGCCACCGGGGAGCTGTTTTTT. This gives the protein CASTGGILATGELFF.

The CDR3 spells CASSLDSGGTEAFF. In DNA form, the CDR3 reads TGTGCCAGCAGTTTGGATTCAGGGGGCACTGAAGCTTTCTTT. This rearrangement joins TRBV27 to TRBJ1-1, with 7 nucleotides matching TRBD1. J gave up 4 bases and V 3 bases, and 5 bases lay outside the gene matches. Germline V lookup: CDR1 MNHEY, CDR2 SMNVEV (reference sequence). The CDR3 length is 14 residues.

The chain combines TRBV5-1 with TRBJ2-1, with D possibly being TRBD1 (5 bases). The CDR3 contains 17 residues. Per germline, CDR1 SGHRS and CDR2 YFSETQ. The V gene lost 0 bases and the J gene lost 5 bases, with 18 bases spanning the gap. Here the CDR3 reads CASSLGQGYSSDNEQFF. In DNA form, the CDR3 reads TGCGCCAGCAGCTTGGGCCAGGGCTATTCTTCCGACAATGAGCAGTTCTTC.

The gene calls are TRBV6-5 and TRBJ2-7; D perhaps matches TRBD1 (6 bases). The CDR3 is 15 residues long. The germline V and J ends were trimmed by 7 bases and 3 bases, with 19 bases remaining between them. Looked up from germline, CDR1 is MNHEY and CDR2 is SVGAGI. The CDR3 DNA sequence: TGTGCCAGCATCCCCAGTCCCGGGACACGCTACGAGCAGTACTTC. Translation: CASIPSPGTRYEQYF.

The J gene is TRBJ2-3, the V gene TRBV7-8; D uncertain. This CDR3 comprises 16 residues. Germline CDR1 is SGHVS and CDR2 is FQNEAQ. Between the trimmed V and J ends, which lost 7 bases and 2 bases, there was a span of 19 bases. The CDR3 region has the DNA TGTGCCAGCACCGCTAAGGTGACACGGTCCACAGATACGCAGTATTTT. Amino acid sequence: CASTAKVTRSTDTQYF.

This clone was counted only a few times. The genes are TRBV2 and TRBJ1-4, with D maybe TRBD1 (6 bases). The germline gives CDR1 SNHLY, CDR2 FYNNEI. V lost 8 bases to trimming and J lost 8 bases, with 15 bases between them. This CDR3 comprises 13 residues. CDR3 sequence (DNA): TGTGCCAGCGCAAAAAGGGGACAAGAAAAACTGTTTTTT. This encodes CASAKRGQEKLFF.

This clone appeared a single time. The chain has TRBV6-5 and TRBJ1-1, with 8 bases fitting TRBD1. The junction had 7 bases not matched to a gene; V was cut back by 5 bases and J by 2 bases. The CDR3 consists of 15 residues. The germline gives CDR1 MNHEY, CDR2 SVGAGI. The CDR3 sequence is CASSLRDRSNTEAFF. The CDR3 nucleotides read TGTGCCAGCAGTCTCCGGGACAGGAGTAACACTGAAGCTTTCTTT.